A single sample is the source of the 25 T cell receptor beta chains below, sequenced in a study of blood T cell repertoires in COVID-19. Method: immunoSEQ multiplex PCR; TCRdb's copy keeps in-frame clones and lacks some. The sample consists of 250,000 to 400,000 clones, roughly 88% of them appearing once. The sample consisted of peripheral blood. The receptor source for this set is a young woman with COVID-19, enrolled during active disease.

The rearrangement joins TRBV14 to TRBJ2-5, with 7 bases that match TRBD1. Per germline, CDR1 SGHDN and CDR2 FVKESK. This CDR3 spans 18 amino acids. Trimming removed 4 bases from V and 1 base from J; junction bases left unmatched: 15. The CDR3 loop is CASSPIFDRERVQETQYF. In DNA, the CDR3 is TGTGCCAGCAGCCCGATCTTTGACAGGGAAAGGGTCCAAGAGACCCAGTACTTC.

This clone occurred a few times. The chain combines TRBV6-5 with TRBJ1-3; TRBD1 matches at 7 bases. This CDR3 comprises 15 residues. The junction had 8 bases not matched to a gene; V was cut back by 5 bases and J by 4 bases. Looked up from germline, CDR1 is MNHEY and CDR2 is SVGAGI. CDR3 nucleotide sequence: TGTGCCAGCAGTCTGACAGGGTCGGGAGGAAACACCATATATTTT. As protein: CASSLTGSGGNTIYF.

This clone was detected once. This chain joins TRBV21-1 and TRBJ1-6; the table's D call TRBD1 went unverified against the DNA. TRBV21-1 is a pseudogene segment. The CDR3 covers 12 residues. The CDR3 coding sequence is TGTGCCAGCAGCAAAGTCAGGGGACAGGCCTCCTTT. Amino acids: CASSKVRGQASF.

This clone was counted once. The chain employs TRBV6-5 and TRBJ1-5, with D perhaps TRBD1 (5 bases). Germline assignment: CDR1 MNHEY and CDR2 SVGAGI. There are 13 residues in the CDR3. The V gene lost 6 bases and the J gene lost 2 bases, with 8 bases spanning the gap. Here the CDR3 reads CASRPGGNQPQHF. As DNA, the CDR3 is TGTGCCAGCAGGCCGGGGGGCAATCAGCCCCAGCATTTT.

This chain joins TRBV5-1 and TRBJ2-1, with 10 bases fitting TRBD2. The V gene end was trimmed by 3 bases and the J gene end by 7 bases; junction bases not matched to a gene: 7. The CDR3 consists of 15 residues. Germline-derived CDR1 and CDR2 are SGHRS and YFSETQ. Written as DNA, the CDR3 is TGCGCCAGCAGCTATAGCGGGGGGATGGCAAATGAGCAGTTCTTC. It is translated as CASSYSGGMANEQFF.

This clone turned up a few times. This chain's CDR3 is CASSPQLGAGNTIYF. The CDR3 bases are TGTGCCAGCAGCCCTCAATTAGGGGCCGGAAACACCATATATTTT. V usage is TRBV11-2 and J usage is TRBJ1-3, with D tentatively TRBD1 (5 bases). The CDR3 runs 15 residues. The V and J ends lost 5 bases and 4 bases respectively, with 15 bases between them. Germline V gives CDR1 SGHAT, CDR2 FQNNGV.

V gene TRBV19 combines with J gene TRBJ1-5, with TRBD1 identical over 8 bases. This CDR3 is built from 15 residues. The V segment lost 3 bases and the J segment 5 bases; nucleotides outside the gene matches: 6. The V gene's germline CDR1 is LNHDA and CDR2 SQIVND (reference sequence). CDR3 sequence reads: CASSMVRGHDQPQHF. For the CDR3, the DNA is TGTGCCAGTAGTATGGTCAGGGGGCACGATCAGCCCCAGCATTTT.

J is TRBJ1-3 and V is TRBV6-5, with D hard to call. Germline lookup yields CDR1 MNHEY and CDR2 SVGAGI. Between the trimmed V and J ends, which lost 7 bases and 7 bases, there was a span of 8 bases. This CDR3 comprises 11 residues. CDR3 loop: CASNISNTIYF. CDR3 sequence (DNA): TGTGCCAGCAATATCTCGAACACCATATATTTT.

The gene calls are TRBV5-1 and TRBJ2-5, with 9 bases fitting TRBD2. Germline assignment: CDR1 SGHRS and CDR2 YFSETQ. The J segment lost 10 bases and the V segment lost 0 bases, leaving 4 bases of the junction unmatched. The CDR3 consists of 13 residues. The CDR3 nucleotides are TGCGCCAGCAGCTTGGGAGCGGGGGGCGTCCAGTACTTC. Translated, it gives CASSLGAGGVQYF.

The chain combines TRBV5-1 with TRBJ1-6; 8 bases match TRBD1. The J segment lost 8 bases and the V segment lost 5 bases, leaving 3 bases of the junction unmatched. Germline CDR1 and CDR2: SGHRS and YFSETQ. The CDR3 runs to 13 residues. CDR3 loop: CASRRQGYSPLHF. The CDR3 nucleotides read TGCGCCAGCAGACGACAGGGGTATTCACCCCTCCACTTT.

V usage is TRBV28 and J usage is TRBJ1-3; D unresolved. V dropped 5 bases and J dropped 0 bases, with 8 bases sitting between them. The CDR3 sequence is 14 residues long. Germline V gives CDR1 MDHEN, CDR2 SYDVKM. The CDR3 protein is CASSTPHSGNTIYF. The CDR3 coding sequence is TGTGCCAGCAGTACACCCCACTCTGGAAACACCATATATTTT.

The chain combines TRBV21-1 with TRBJ1-5; the DNA was not used to check the table's D call, TRBD1. TRBV21-1 is a listed pseudogene. This CDR3 has 16 residues. CDR3: CASSKNHRGCNQPQHF. In DNA, the CDR3 is TGTGCCAGCAGCAAAAATCACAGGGGTTGCAATCAGCCCCAGCATTTT.

The chain employs TRBV7-2 and TRBJ2-5; 13 bases agree with TRBD2. The CDR3 loop spans 16 amino acids. Germline V gives CDR1 SGHTA, CDR2 FQGNSA. V dropped 5 bases and J dropped 6; count of bases not matched to a gene: 9. Written as DNA, the CDR3 is TGTGCCAGCAGCAAAGGGGGACTAGCGGGGTCTAAGACCCAGTACTTC. Protein sequence: CASSKGGLAGSKTQYF.

The CDR3 loop is CASSMGQGTEAFF. The DNA for the CDR3 is TGTGCCAGCAGCATGGGACAGGGCACTGAAGCTTTCTTT. The chain has TRBV12-3 or TRBV12-4 and TRBJ1-1; 9 bases agree with TRBD1. There are 13 residues in the CDR3. Trimming cost V 6 bases and J 4 bases; bases outside gene matches: 3.

The rearrangement joins TRBV11-2 to TRBJ2-2; D might be TRBD2 (5 bases). This CDR3 is 12 amino acids long. The germline V and J ends were trimmed by 8 bases and 5 bases, with 9 bases remaining between them. The germline V gene has CDR1 SGHAT and CDR2 FQNNGV. CDR3 nucleotides: TGTGCCAGCGGCGGACTTACCGGGGAGCTGTTTTTT. Protein: CASGGLTGELFF.

The chain couples TRBV14 to TRBJ2-3, with D unresolved. The V end was cut by 4 bases, the J end by 6 bases, with 8 bases between. The germline gives CDR1 SGHDN, CDR2 FVKESK. The CDR3 is 12 residues long. CDR3 DNA: TGTGCCAGCAGCCCGACAATGGATACGCAGTATTTT. Encoded protein: CASSPTMDTQYF. The complete variable domain, with remaining parts taken from reference TRBV14 and TRBJ2-3, reads EAGVTQFPSHSVIEKGQTVTLRCDPISGHDNLYWYRRVMGKEIKFLLHFVKESKQDESGMPNNRFLAERTGGTYSTLKVQPAELEDSGVYFCASSPTMDTQYFGPGTRLTVL.

The genes are TRBV28 and TRBJ1-1; 8 positions match TRBD1. Germline CDR1 is MDHEN and CDR2 is SYDVKM. J was trimmed by 6 bases and V by 5 bases; bases with no gene match: 5. The CDR3 contains 13 residues. The CDR3: CASSATGVPEAFF. The CDR3 DNA sequence: TGTGCCAGCAGTGCGACAGGGGTCCCTGAAGCTTTCTTT.

As concerns this clone: Other DNA variants within this sample encode the same CDR3. The chain recombines TRBV29-1 with TRBJ1-2, with D hard to call. Between the trimmed V and J ends, which lost 1 base and 5 bases, there was a span of 5 bases. The length of the CDR3 is 11 residues. Germline V gene sequence: CDR1 SQVTM, CDR2 ANQGSEA. CDR3 DNA sequence: TGCAGCGTTGAAGGCAGATATGGCTACACCTTC. It is translated as CSVEGRYGYTF.

The chain recombines TRBV3-1 (or the pseudogene TRBV3-2) with TRBJ1-3; possibly TRBD1 for D (5 bases). The CDR3 is 16 residues long. Trimming took 7 bases from V and 1 from J, leaving 17 bases between them. Per the germline V gene, CDR1 is LGHDT and CDR2 is YNNKEL (reference sequence). This CDR3 reads CASNGSAGRSGNTIYF. The CDR3 coding sequence is TGTGCCAGCAACGGATCGGCAGGGCGGTCTGGAAACACCATATATTTT.

This chain connects TRBV9 to TRBJ1-2; tentative D call: TRBD1 (6 bases). CDR1 and CDR2 from the germline V gene are SGDLS and YYNGEE. The CDR3 runs to 16 residues. The V and J ends lost 4 bases and 6 bases respectively, with 22 bases between them. The CDR3 loop reads CASSPRWTDDTDGYTF. As DNA, the CDR3 is TGTGCCAGCAGCCCGCGATGGACAGACGACACTGATGGCTACACCTTC.

This chain connects TRBV30 to TRBJ2-2; tentative D call: TRBD1 (5 bases). Trimming removed 1 base from V and 6 bases from J, with 15 bases in between. The CDR3 runs 15 residues. Germline loops: CDR1 GTSNPN, CDR2 SVGIG (reference sequence). CDR3: CAWSESGYQSGELFF. In DNA form, the CDR3 reads TGTGCCTGGAGTGAGTCAGGGTATCAATCCGGGGAGCTGTTTTTT. The variable domain in full, completed from reference TRBV30 and TRBJ2-2, reads SQTIHQWPATLVQPVGSPLSLECTVEGTSNPNLYWYRQAAGRGLQLLFYSVGIGQISSEVPQNLSASRPQDRQFILSSKKLLLSDSGFYLCAWSESGYQSGELFFGEGSRLTVL.

V usage is TRBV10-3 and J usage is TRBJ2-7, with D uncertain. The V end was cut by 3 bases, the J end by 8 bases, with 8 bases between. This CDR3 region has 11 residues. The germline V gene has CDR1 ENHRY and CDR2 SYGVKD. The CDR3 DNA sequence: TGTGCCATCAGTGAAACACAGAAGCAGTACTTC. It codes for CAISETQKQYF.

The chain combines TRBV9 with TRBJ2-3; 10 bases match TRBD2. V lost 0 bases to trimming and J lost 1 base; unmatched junction nucleotides: 8. The CDR3 runs 18 residues. Germline loops: CDR1 SGDLS, CDR2 YYNGEE. CDR3 DNA sequence: TGTGCCAGCAGCGTAGGGCTAGCGGGGGAGCCGGGCACAGATACGCAGTATTTT. It specifies CASSVGLAGEPGTDTQYF.

This clone has only a few counts. The rearrangement links TRBV5-1 to TRBJ2-7, with D perhaps TRBD1 (6 bases). V lost 5 bases and J 7 bases, leaving 13 bases between the germline ends. CDR3 length equals 12 residues. From germline, CDR1 is SGHRS and CDR2 YFSETQ. CDR3 residues: CASRLAGTEQYF. CDR3 DNA: TGCGCCAGCAGACTCGCCGGGACAGAGCAGTACTTC.

The V and J genes are TRBV5-1 and TRBJ2-7, with 8 bases that match TRBD1. The CDR3 length is 15 residues. Germline CDR1 reads SGHRS; CDR2 reads YFSETQ. After removal of 0 bases from V and 2 bases from J, the junction contained 4 bases not matched to a gene. DNA for the CDR3: TGCGCCAGCAGCTTGGCGACAGGGGCTGCCTACGAGCAGTACGTC. This codes for CASSLATGAAYEQYV.